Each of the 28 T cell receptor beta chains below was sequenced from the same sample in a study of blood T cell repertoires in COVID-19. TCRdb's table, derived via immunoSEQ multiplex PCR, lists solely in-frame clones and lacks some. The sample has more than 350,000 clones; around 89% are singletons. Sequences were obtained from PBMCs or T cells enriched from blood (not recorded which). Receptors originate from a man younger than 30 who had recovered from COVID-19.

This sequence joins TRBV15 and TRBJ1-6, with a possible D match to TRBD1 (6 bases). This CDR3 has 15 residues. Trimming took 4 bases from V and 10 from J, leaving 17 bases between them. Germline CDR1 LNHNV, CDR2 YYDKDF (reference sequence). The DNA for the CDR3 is TGTGCCACCAGCAAAGATGTGAAGGGGGGGTCACCCCTCCACTTT. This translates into CATSKDVKGGSPLHF.

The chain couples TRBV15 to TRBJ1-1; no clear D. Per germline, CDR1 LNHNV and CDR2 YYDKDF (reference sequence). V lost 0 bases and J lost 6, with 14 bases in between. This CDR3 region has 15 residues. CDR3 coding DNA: TGTGCCACCAGCAGAGATCGGCGGAGTGGCGCTGAAGCTTTCTTT. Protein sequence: CATSRDRRSGAEAFF.

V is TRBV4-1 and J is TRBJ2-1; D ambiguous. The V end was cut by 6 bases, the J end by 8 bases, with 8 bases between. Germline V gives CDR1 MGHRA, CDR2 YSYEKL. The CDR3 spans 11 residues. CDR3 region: CASSFSYEQFF. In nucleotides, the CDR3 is TGCGCCAGCAGTTTCAGTTATGAGCAGTTCTTC.

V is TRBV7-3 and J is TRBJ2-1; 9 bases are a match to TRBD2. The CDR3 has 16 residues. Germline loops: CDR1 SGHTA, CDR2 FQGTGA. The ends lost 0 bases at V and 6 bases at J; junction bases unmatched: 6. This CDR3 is CASSLTIAGVGNEQFF. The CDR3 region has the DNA TGTGCCAGCAGCTTAACAATAGCGGGAGTGGGCAATGAGCAGTTCTTC.

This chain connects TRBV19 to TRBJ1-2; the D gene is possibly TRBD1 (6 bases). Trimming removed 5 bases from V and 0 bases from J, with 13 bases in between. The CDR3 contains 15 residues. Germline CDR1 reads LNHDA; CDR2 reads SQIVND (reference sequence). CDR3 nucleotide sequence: TGTGCCAGTAGTGCGGAACAGGGACCTAACTATGGCTACACCTTC. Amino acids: CASSAEQGPNYGYTF.

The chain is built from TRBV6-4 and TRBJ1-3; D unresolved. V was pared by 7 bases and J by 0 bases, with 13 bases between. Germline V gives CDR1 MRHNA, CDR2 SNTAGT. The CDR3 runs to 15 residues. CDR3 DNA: TGTGCCAGCAAGCGTGATGCGAGCTCTGGAAACACCATATATTTT. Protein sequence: CASKRDASSGNTIYF.

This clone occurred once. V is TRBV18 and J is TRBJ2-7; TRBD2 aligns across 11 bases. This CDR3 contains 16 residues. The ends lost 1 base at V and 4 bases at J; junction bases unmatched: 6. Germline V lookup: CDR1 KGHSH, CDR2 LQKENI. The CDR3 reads CASSPLLAGVLYEQYF. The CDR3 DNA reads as TGTGCCAGCTCACCACTACTAGCGGGAGTTTTATACGAGCAGTACTTC.

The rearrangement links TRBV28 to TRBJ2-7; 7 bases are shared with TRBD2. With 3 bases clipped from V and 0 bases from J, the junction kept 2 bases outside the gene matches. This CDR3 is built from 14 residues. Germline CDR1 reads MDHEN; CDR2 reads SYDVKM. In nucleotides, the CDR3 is TGTGCCAGCAGTTTCAGCGGGGTCTCCTACGAGCAGTACTTC. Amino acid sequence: CASSFSGVSYEQYF.

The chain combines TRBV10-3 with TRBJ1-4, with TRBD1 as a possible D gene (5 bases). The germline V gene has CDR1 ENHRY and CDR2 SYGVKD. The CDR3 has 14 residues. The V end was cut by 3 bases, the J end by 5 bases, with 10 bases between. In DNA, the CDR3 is TGTGCCATCAGTGATGGGGCTCGGAATGAAAAACTGTTTTTT. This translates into CAISDGARNEKLFF.

The DNA of the CDR3 is TGTGCCAGCAGTTACTCAGGACAGGGACCTGAAGCTTTCTTT. Translating gives CASSYSGQGPEAFF. J is TRBJ1-1 and V is TRBV6-5; TRBD1 agrees at 8 bases. Per germline, CDR1 MNHEY and CDR2 SVGAGI. V was pared by 0 bases and J by 6 bases, with 3 bases of the junction left unmatched. The CDR3 is 14 amino acids.

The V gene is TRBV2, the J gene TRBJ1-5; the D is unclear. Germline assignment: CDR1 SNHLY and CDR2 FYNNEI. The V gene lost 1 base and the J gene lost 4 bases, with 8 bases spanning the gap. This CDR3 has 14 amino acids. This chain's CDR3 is CASSEGRRNQPQHF. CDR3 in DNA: TGTGCCAGCAGTGAAGGTAGGAGGAATCAGCCCCAGCATTTT.

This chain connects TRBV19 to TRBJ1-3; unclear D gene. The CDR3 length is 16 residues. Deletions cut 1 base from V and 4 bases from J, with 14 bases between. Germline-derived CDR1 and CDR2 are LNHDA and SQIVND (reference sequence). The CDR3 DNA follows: TGTGCCAGTAGTATAGGGAACAGCTTCAAGGGAAACACCATATATTTT. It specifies CASSIGNSFKGNTIYF.

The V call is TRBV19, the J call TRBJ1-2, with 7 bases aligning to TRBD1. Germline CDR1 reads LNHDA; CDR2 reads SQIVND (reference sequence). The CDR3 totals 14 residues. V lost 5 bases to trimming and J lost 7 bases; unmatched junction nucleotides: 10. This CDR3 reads CASSAQDRVVGYTF. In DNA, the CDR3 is TGTGCCAGTAGTGCCCAAGACAGGGTTGTTGGCTACACCTTC.

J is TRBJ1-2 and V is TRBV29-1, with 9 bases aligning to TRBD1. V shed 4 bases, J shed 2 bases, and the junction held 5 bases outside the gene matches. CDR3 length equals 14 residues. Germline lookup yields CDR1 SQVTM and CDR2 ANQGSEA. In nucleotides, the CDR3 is TGCAGCGTTGGGGACAGGGTGTCAAACTATGGCTACACCTTC. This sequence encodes CSVGDRVSNYGYTF.

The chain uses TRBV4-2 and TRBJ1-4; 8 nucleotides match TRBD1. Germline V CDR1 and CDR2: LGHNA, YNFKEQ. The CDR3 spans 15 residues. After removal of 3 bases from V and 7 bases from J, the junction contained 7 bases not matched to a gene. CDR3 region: CASSQYQGAGEKLFF. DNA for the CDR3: TGTGCCAGCAGCCAGTATCAGGGGGCGGGTGAAAAACTGTTTTTT.

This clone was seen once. CDR3 in DNA: TGTGCCAGCAGCCCGGGTCGCTACGAGCAGTACTTC. Encoded protein: CASSPGRYEQYF. The chain employs TRBV3-1 (or the pseudogene TRBV3-2) and TRBJ2-7; D gene uncertain. In germline, CDR1 is LGHDT, CDR2 YNNKEL (reference sequence). Trimming pared 4 bases from V and 3 bases from J, leaving 7 bases between. The CDR3 is 12 residues long.

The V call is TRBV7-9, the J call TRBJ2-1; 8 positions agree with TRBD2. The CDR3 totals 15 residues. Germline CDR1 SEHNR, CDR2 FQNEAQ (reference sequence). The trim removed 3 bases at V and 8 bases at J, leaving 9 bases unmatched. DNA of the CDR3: TGTGCCAGCAGCTTCCCGGGACTAGGGTCTCATGAGCAGTTCTTC. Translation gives CASSFPGLGSHEQFF.

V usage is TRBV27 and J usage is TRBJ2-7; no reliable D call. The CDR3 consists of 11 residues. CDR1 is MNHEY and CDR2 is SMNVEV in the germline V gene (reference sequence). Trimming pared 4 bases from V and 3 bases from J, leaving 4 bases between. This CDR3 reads CASSSYYEQYF. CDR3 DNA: TGTGCCAGCAGTTCCTACTACGAGCAGTACTTC.

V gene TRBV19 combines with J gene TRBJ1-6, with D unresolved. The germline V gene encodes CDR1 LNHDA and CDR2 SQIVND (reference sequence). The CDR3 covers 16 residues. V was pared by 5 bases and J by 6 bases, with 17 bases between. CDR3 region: CASSETAGSSNSPLHF. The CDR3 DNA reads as TGTGCCAGTAGTGAAACAGCCGGATCTTCTAATTCACCCCTCCACTTT.

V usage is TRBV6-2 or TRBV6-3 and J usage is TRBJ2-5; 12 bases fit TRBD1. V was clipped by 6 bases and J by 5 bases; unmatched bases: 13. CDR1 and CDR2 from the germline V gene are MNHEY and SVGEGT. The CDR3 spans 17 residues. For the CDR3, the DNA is TGTGCCAGCAGCTTACAACCCGGGACAGGGGGCTGGGAGACCCAGTACTTC. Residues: CASSLQPGTGGWETQYF.

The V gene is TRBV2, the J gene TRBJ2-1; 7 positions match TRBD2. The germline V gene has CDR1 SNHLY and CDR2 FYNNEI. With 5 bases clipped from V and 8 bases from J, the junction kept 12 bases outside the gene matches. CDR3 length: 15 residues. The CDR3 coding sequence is TGTGCCAGCAGTCTCCGGGACTACAGGCGGTATGAGCAGTTCTTC. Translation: CASSLRDYRRYEQFF.

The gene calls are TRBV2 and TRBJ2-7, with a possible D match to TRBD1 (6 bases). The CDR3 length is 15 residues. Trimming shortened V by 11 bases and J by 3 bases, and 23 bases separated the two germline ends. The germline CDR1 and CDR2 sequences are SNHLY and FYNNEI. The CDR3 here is CAGTKELGGFYEQYF. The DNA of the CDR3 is TGTGCCGGAACGAAGGAGCTTGGGGGCTTCTACGAGCAGTACTTC.

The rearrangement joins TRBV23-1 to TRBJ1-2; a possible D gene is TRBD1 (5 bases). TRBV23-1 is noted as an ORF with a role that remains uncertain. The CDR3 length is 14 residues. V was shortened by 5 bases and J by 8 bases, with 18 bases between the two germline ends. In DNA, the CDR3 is TGCGCCAGCAGTAAAGACGAGACAGAAGGAGGCTACACCTTC. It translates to CASSKDETEGGYTF.

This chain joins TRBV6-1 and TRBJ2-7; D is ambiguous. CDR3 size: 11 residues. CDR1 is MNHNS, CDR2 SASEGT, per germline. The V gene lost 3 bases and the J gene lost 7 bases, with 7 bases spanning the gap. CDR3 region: CASSDPLEQYF. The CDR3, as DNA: TGTGCCAGCAGTGACCCCCTTGAGCAGTACTTC.

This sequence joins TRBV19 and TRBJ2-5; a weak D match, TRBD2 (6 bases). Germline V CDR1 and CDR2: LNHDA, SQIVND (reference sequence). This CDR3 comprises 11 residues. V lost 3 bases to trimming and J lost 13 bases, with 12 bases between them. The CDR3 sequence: CASSIGSSRYF. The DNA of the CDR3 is TGTGCCAGTAGTATCGGGAGCTCGCGGTACTTC.

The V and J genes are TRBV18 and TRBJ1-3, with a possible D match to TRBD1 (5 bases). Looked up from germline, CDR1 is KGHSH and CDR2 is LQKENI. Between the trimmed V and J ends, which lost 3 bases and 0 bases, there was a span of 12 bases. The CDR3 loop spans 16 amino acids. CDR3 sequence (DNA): TGTGCCAGCTCACCTAGGAAGGGGCCCTCTGGAAACACCATATATTTT. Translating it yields CASSPRKGPSGNTIYF.

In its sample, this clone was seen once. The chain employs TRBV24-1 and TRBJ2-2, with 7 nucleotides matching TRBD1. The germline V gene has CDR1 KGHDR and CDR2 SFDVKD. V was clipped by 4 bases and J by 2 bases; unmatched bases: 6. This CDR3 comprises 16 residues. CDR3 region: CATSDSGTANTGELFF. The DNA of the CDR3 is TGTGCCACCAGTGACTCCGGGACAGCAAACACCGGGGAGCTGTTTTTT.

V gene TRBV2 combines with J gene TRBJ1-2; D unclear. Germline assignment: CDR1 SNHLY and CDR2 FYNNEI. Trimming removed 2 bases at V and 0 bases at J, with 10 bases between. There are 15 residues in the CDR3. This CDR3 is CASSELPLSNYGYTF. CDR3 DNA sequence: TGTGCCAGCAGTGAATTGCCTCTATCTAACTATGGCTACACCTTC.